This T cell receptor beta chain was sequenced for a study of blood T cell repertoires in COVID-19. As handled by the study authors: Reference gene primer amplification gave estimated nucleated cell counts. TCRdb's copy holds only in-frame clones and misses some; the assay was immunoSEQ multiplex PCR. That table is the source of V, J and clone size, and D and trimming were worked out from the DNA. The sample yields roughly 74,000 clones, 80% to 90% seen once. Germline loops: CDR1 SGHTA, CDR2 FQGTGA. The CDR3 extends over 14 amino acids. V gave up 5 bases and J gave up 4 bases; unmatched junction bases: 3.

The J gene is TRBJ2-7, the V gene TRBV7-3, with TRBD2 identical over 12 bases. Material for sequencing was peripheral blood. The clonotype comes from a woman older than 75 with active or convalescent COVID-19. The CDR3 nucleotides read TGTGCCAGCAGCAAACTAGCGGGGGGATACGAGCAGTACTTC. Translating it yields CASSKLAGGYEQYF.